These T cell receptor beta chains were read from a single sample in a study of beta chain features in type 1 diabetes. This table comes from immunoSEQ multiplex PCR, and its TCRdb copy is limited to in-frame clones, with some not included. The repertoire holds around 160,000 clones, with approximately 52% as singletons. Specimen: Tregs from blood. The origin of the receptors is a man between 18 and 29 years old in good health. The CDR3 runs from the conserved cysteine through the conserved F or W.

j_call,v_call,cdr3_aa
TRBJ1-4,TRBV25-1,CASRSDRGNEKLFF
TRBJ1-5,TRBV28,CASTHTRNQPQHF
TRBJ2-6,TRBV6-1,CASVVVGANVLTF
TRBJ2-7,TRBV28,CASSTHRGRGVYEQYF
TRBJ2-3,TRBV4-3,CASSQDGTSTDTQYF
TRBJ2-5,TRBV25-1,CASSEGRVGQTQYF
TRBJ2-3,TRBV2,CARGDPLTDTQYF
TRBJ2-3,TRBV25-1,CASSASGGYTDTQYF
TRBJ1-1,TRBV27,CASRQGQGWYTEAFF
TRBJ2-1,TRBV9,CASSVDSGWFDEQFF
TRBJ1-5,TRBV28,CASSFTGQGAQPQHF
TRBJ2-7,TRBV6-1,CASSGARDFYEQYF
TRBJ2-7,TRBV5-1,CASVGSGYEQYF
TRBJ2-6,TRBV19,CASSIAPRSLSGANVLTF
TRBJ1-5,TRBV6-1,CASSDYRVGQPQHF
TRBJ1-6,TRBV7-9,CASSPPRWEGHSPLHF
TRBJ2-7,TRBV11-2,CASSREPFSMDEQYF
TRBJ2-7,TRBV20-1,CSAIGHEQYF
TRBJ2-7,TRBV7-2,CASSLGYGSHPYEQYF
TRBJ1-2,TRBV4-1,CASSQDRAGVSDGYTF
TRBJ2-3,TRBV4-3,CASSPLPRPDTQYF
TRBJ1-5,TRBV6-1,CASSDGPGGQPQHF
TRBJ1-1,TRBV29-1,CSVVRRGWATEAFF
TRBJ1-3,TRBV19,CASRRVAGSGNTIYF
TRBJ1-5,TRBV28,CASSPPGDNQPQHF
TRBJ1-2,TRBV6-5,CASSYFGQGEFGYTF
TRBJ2-4,TRBV7-2,CASSIRGHIQYF
TRBJ2-1,TRBV7-9,CASSSGLLIGQFF
TRBJ1-2,TRBV7-2,CASSLEHQGVYGYTF
TRBJ2-7,TRBV2,CASTLSGSSYEQYF
TRBJ1-2,TRBV28,CASRTEYGYTF
TRBJ1-2,TRBV2,CASRAGEGGYTF